The clone carrying this T cell receptor (beta chain) was counted between two and nine times. Its antigen is not known. The CDR3 is made up of 11 amino acids. Germline-derived CDR1 and CDR2 are GTSNPN and SVGIG (reference sequence). Trimming stripped 3 bases from V and 5 bases from J, with 7 bases between. These data originate in a study of a mutant IDH1 vaccine in newly diagnosed glioma. Study summary: An approximately 62% male, about 38% female split and a mean age of about 40 years characterized treated patients.

Sequencing was performed with immunoSEQ multiplex PCR; in TCRdb, only in-frame clones are kept and a portion is missing. Of around 120,000 clones in the sample, around 80% were seen once. Regarding time point: week 11, during vaccination. In every dose of vaccine, 300 ug of mutant IDH1 20-mer peptide was given alongside topical imiquimod. Here the sequenced sample was PBMCs, taken from a glioma patient whose treatment included an IDH1 peptide vaccine. The chain is built from TRBV30 and TRBJ2-5; the D is unclear. The TCR sequence derives from a man aged 35 to 55 with glioma. DNA for the CDR3: TGTGCCTGGAGAGGGCAGGAGACCCAGTACTTC. This codes for CAWRGQETQYF.